Below, 17 T cell receptor beta chains from the same sample are listed, as sequenced in a study of radiotherapy plus CTLA-4 blockade in lung cancer. Libraries were prepared by immunoSEQ multiplex PCR; TCRdb keeps only in-frame clonotypes and omits some of them. The data contain about 77,000 clones, less than 85% of them singletons. Source: peripheral blood, taken from a patient treated with radiotherapy plus ipilimumab. These receptors originate from a human donor with non-small cell lung cancer whose response to radiotherapy plus ipilimumab could not be evaluated.

The chain uses TRBV5-4 and TRBJ2-2, with 9 bases aligning to TRBD2. Germline CDR1 reads SGHNT; CDR2 reads YYREEE (reference sequence). Trimming took 6 bases from V and 4 from J; bases not matched to a gene: 7. This CDR3 spans 15 amino acids. In DNA, the CDR3 is TGTGCCAGCACCGACCTAGCGGGATTCACCGGGGAGCTGTTTTTT. Its protein is CASTDLAGFTGELFF.

The CDR3 spells CASSLGTANYGYTF. DNA for the CDR3: TGTGCCAGCAGTTTAGGGACAGCTAACTATGGCTACACCTTC. V is TRBV27 and J is TRBJ1-2; 7 nucleotides match TRBD1. With V trimmed by 2 bases and J by 0 bases, 0 bases remained unmatched. Germline V gene data show CDR1 as MNHEY and CDR2 as SMNVEV (reference sequence). This CDR3 is 14 amino acids long.

This chain links TRBV15 with TRBJ2-3; D possibly corresponds to TRBD2 (7 bases). The CDR3 runs 15 residues. Trimming pared 3 bases from V and 0 bases from J, leaving 10 bases between. Germline CDR1 reads LNHNV; CDR2 reads YYDKDF (reference sequence). CDR3 in amino acids: CATSSGGPSTDTQYF. In DNA, the CDR3 is TGTGCCACCAGCAGCGGGGGGCCGAGCACAGATACGCAGTATTTT.

The table lists this clone with a count of one. CDR3 region: CASSYVGQGALYGYTF. CDR3 sequence (DNA): TGTGCCAGCAGTTACGTAGGTCAGGGGGCCCTCTATGGCTACACCTTC. V is TRBV6-5 and J is TRBJ1-2; 8 nucleotides match TRBD1. CDR3 size: 16 residues. The germline gives CDR1 MNHEY, CDR2 SVGAGI. With 2 bases clipped from V and 4 bases from J, the junction kept 9 bases outside the gene matches.

The chain has TRBV7-9 and TRBJ2-7; D possibly corresponds to TRBD1 (5 bases). The V end lost 2 bases, the J end lost 3 bases, and 11 bases lay between the germline ends. CDR3 length: 14 residues. In germline, CDR1 is SEHNR, CDR2 FQNEAQ (reference sequence). DNA of the CDR3: TGTGCCAGCAGCTTAAACAGGCCTTACTACGAGCAGTACTTC. Protein product: CASSLNRPYYEQYF.

V gene TRBV6-6 combines with J gene TRBJ2-5; 7 nucleotides agree with TRBD2. CDR1 and CDR2 from the germline V gene are MNHNY and SVGAGI (reference sequence). CDR3 length: 15 residues. V gave up 3 bases and J gave up 5 bases; unmatched junction bases: 9. The CDR3 protein is CASSYGGGSSETQYF. CDR3 sequence (DNA): TGTGCCAGCAGTTATGGTGGCGGGAGTAGCGAGACCCAGTACTTC.

This clone appeared once. The V and J genes are TRBV5-4 and TRBJ2-7; a possible D gene is TRBD1 (5 bases). The CDR3 covers 16 residues. Trimming cost V 5 bases and J 6 bases, with 24 bases left between them. Per the germline V gene, CDR1 is SGHNT and CDR2 is YYREEE (reference sequence). Here the CDR3 DNA reads TGTGCCAGCAGTTTTCAGGGCCTCCTAGTAACTCGCGAGCAGTACTTC. Translation: CASSFQGLLVTREQYF.

This clone was counted between two and nine times. The V call is TRBV5-3, the J call TRBJ2-6; D is possibly TRBD2 (5 bases). TRBV5-3 is an open reading frame, and its role is uncertain. Deletions cut 8 bases from V and 3 bases from J, with 18 bases between. This CDR3 has 16 amino acids. DNA for the CDR3: TGTGCCAGCTCCGTGGAGGTTCTGCGTGGGGCCAACGTCCTGACTTTC. Amino acid sequence: CASSVEVLRGANVLTF.

This clone has just a few counts. V is TRBV6-6 and J is TRBJ2-1, with TRBD1 matching 8 bases. Trimming removed 8 bases from V and 4 bases from J; junction bases left unmatched: 10. There are 15 residues in the CDR3. Germline CDR1 is MNHNY and CDR2 is SVGAGI (reference sequence). The CDR3 bases are TGTGCCAGCCGCTTCGGACAGGGAACTTACAATGAGCAGTTCTTC. Protein sequence: CASRFGQGTYNEQFF.

This sequence joins TRBV11-2 and TRBJ1-1; 10 bases agree with TRBD1. With V trimmed by 5 bases and J by 5 bases, 5 bases remained unmatched. The germline CDR1 and CDR2 sequences are SGHAT and FQNNGV. This CDR3 is built from 14 residues. The CDR3 DNA reads TGTGCCAGCAGCCTGGACAGGGGGACAACTGAAGCTTTCTTT. It is translated as CASSLDRGTTEAFF.

The rearrangement uses TRBV5-1 and TRBJ2-1, with TRBD2 matching over 8 bases. Germline-derived CDR1 and CDR2 are SGHRS and YFSETQ. The CDR3 loop spans 13 amino acids. J gave up 6 bases and V 4 bases, and 3 bases lay outside the gene matches. CDR3 nucleotide sequence: TGCGCCAGCAGCCCGGGAGGGTCCAATGAGCAGTTCTTC. Translated, it gives CASSPGGSNEQFF.

This chain joins TRBV29-1 and TRBJ1-1; D gene uncertain. Germline assignment: CDR1 SQVTM and CDR2 ANQGSEA. This CDR3 comprises 12 residues. V was cut by 7 bases and J by 12 bases, with 21 bases left in between. This CDR3 reads CSALQVGLRTFF. The CDR3 bases are TGCAGCGCTCTGCAGGTGGGTTTACGGACTTTCTTT.

By proportion, this clone is medium-sized. The chain carries TRBV28 and TRBJ1-3; D is unresolved. The CDR3 consists of 13 residues. Germline V CDR1 and CDR2: MDHEN, SYDVKM. Trimming pared 3 bases from V and 0 bases from J, leaving 3 bases between. The CDR3 DNA follows: TGTGCCAGCAGTTTTATCTCTGGAAACACCATATATTTT. Translated, it gives CASSFISGNTIYF.

The CDR3 spells CASSPGLRTREAQYF. In nucleotides, the CDR3 is TGTGCCAGCAGCCCGGGACTTAGAACAAGAGAAGCCCAGTACTTC. This chain uses TRBV11-2 with TRBJ2-5; D perhaps matches TRBD2 (6 bases). Germline CDR1 is SGHAT and CDR2 is FQNNGV. The CDR3 contains 15 residues. V gave up 5 bases and J gave up 9 bases, with 22 bases separating them.

The chain joins TRBV7-2 to TRBJ2-7; D possibly corresponds to TRBD2 (6 bases). This CDR3 contains 18 residues. The germline V gene has CDR1 SGHTA and CDR2 FQGNSA. With 0 bases removed from V and 0 bases from J, the gap between germline ends came to 18 bases. The CDR3 reads CASSLAGVADFSSYEQYF. In DNA, the CDR3 is TGTGCCAGCAGCTTAGCGGGGGTAGCGGACTTTAGCTCCTACGAGCAGTACTTC. The variable domain in full, with the rest retrieved from reference TRBV7-2 and TRBJ2-7, is GAGVSQSPSNKVTEKGKDVELRCDPISGHTALYWYRQSLGQGLEFLIYFQGNSAPDKSGLPSDRFSAERTGGSVSTLTIQRTQQEDSAVYLCASSLAGVADFSSYEQYFGPGTRLTVT.

This rearrangement joins TRBV30 to TRBJ2-7; weak D call: TRBD2 (6 bases). The CDR3 loop spans 14 amino acids. Trimming left V 2 bases short and J 6 bases short, with 17 bases between. Germline values: CDR1 GTSNPN, CDR2 SVGIG (reference sequence). The CDR3 DNA reads as TGTGCCTGGAGTCGGGGCACCATGGGGGGCGAGCAGTACTTC. This translates into CAWSRGTMGGEQYF.

This chain links TRBV7-2 with TRBJ1-6; TRBD1 matches at 7 bases. V trimming: 5 bases; J trimming: 3 bases; junction bases outside the gene matches: 1. Germline assignment: CDR1 SGHTA and CDR2 FQGNSA. This CDR3 comprises 14 residues. CDR3 amino acids: CASSRDSYNSPLHF. The CDR3 DNA sequence: TGTGCCAGCAGCCGGGACAGCTATAATTCACCCCTCCACTTT.